These 9 T cell receptor beta chains share one sample of origin, sequenced in a study of post-analysis software for immune sequencing data. Findings of the study overall: Roughly five TRBV segments appeared more often in patients than in controls, and TRBV5-6, TRBV5-1 and TRBV20-1 were among these.

Unique molecular identifiers tagged the TCR beta cDNA libraries. In TCRdb, the PCR reads were re-called with MiXCR into one record per CDR3 protein. The data contain some 240,000 distinct CDR3 sequences, approximately 34% of them singletons. These receptors have no known antigen. Specimen: blood. Every receptor here comes from a girl aged 5-17 years with multiple sclerosis.

This clonotype was picked up many times. V is TRBV10-3 and J is TRBJ1-4; perhaps TRBD1 as D (6 bases). CDR1 is ENHRY, CDR2 SYGVKD, per germline. The CDR3 has 12 amino acids. V was clipped by 6 bases and J by 15 bases, with 17 bases between them. The CDR3: CAISQGPGAVFF. For the CDR3, the DNA is TGTGCCATCAGCCAGGGGCCTGGCGCGGTGTTTTTT.

This clonotype came up many times. CDR3 sequence: CASSLNPGTSGGRNNEQFF. The CDR3 DNA follows: TGTGCCAGCAGCTTAAACCCGGGGACTAGCGGGGGCAGAAACAATGAGCAGTTCTTC. The gene calls are TRBV7-8 and TRBJ2-1; 14 positions match TRBD2. The length of the CDR3 is 19 residues. The J segment lost 5 bases and the V segment lost 2 bases, leaving 11 bases of the junction unmatched. Germline lookup yields CDR1 SGHVS and CDR2 FQNEAQ.

This chain joins TRBV7-9 and TRBJ2-7, with a weak D call TRBD1 (5 bases). The length of the CDR3 is 14 residues. Germline loops: CDR1 SEHNR, CDR2 FQNEAQ (reference sequence). The V and J ends lost 5 bases and 3 bases respectively, with 14 bases between them. The CDR3 DNA follows: TGTGCCAGCAGCCCTGGGGCAGGGCGCTACGAGCAGTACTTC. The encoded protein is CASSPGAGRYEQYF.

This clonotype came up many times. The J gene is TRBJ1-2, the V gene TRBV6-5, with D perhaps matching TRBD1 (5 bases). With 2 bases removed from V and 2 bases from J, the gap between germline ends came to 12 bases. CDR1 and CDR2 (germline): MNHEY, SVGAGI. The CDR3 extends over 15 amino acids. DNA of the CDR3: TGTGCCAGCAGTTACCAAGGGGACCGGAACTATGGCTACACCTTC. It yields the protein CASSYQGDRNYGYTF.

This clonotype was picked up many times. This chain's CDR3 is CSASQQTDQPQHF. CDR3 in DNA: TGCAGTGCCTCCCAGCAAACTGATCAGCCCCAGCATTTT. The V and J genes are TRBV20-1 and TRBJ1-5; D is unresolved. There are 13 residues in the CDR3. Trimming took off 6 bases at V and 5 bases at J, with 14 bases between the two ends. The germline CDR1 and CDR2 sequences are DFQATT and SNEGSKA (reference sequence).

V gene TRBV12-3 or TRBV12-4 combines with J gene TRBJ1-1; 7 positions agree with TRBD1. The CDR3 length is 12 residues. V gave up 8 bases and J gave up 6 bases; unmatched junction bases: 6. In DNA form, the CDR3 reads TGTGCCAGCTCCGAGGGGGCCGCTGAAGCTTTCTTT. Encoded protein: CASSEGAAEAFF.

For this clonotype: The junction and the germline gene differ at one end; a read error may be behind it. This sequence joins TRBV29-1 and TRBJ1-4; 8 nucleotides line up with TRBD1. CDR3 length equals 12 residues. Germline CDR1 SQVTM, CDR2 ANQGSEA. CDR3 loop: CGVGQGIEKLFF. Here the CDR3 DNA reads TGCGGCGTCGGACAGGGAATTGAAAAACTGTTTTTT.

The chain couples TRBV7-2 to TRBJ1-4; 7 bases align to TRBD1. Germline assignment: CDR1 SGHTA and CDR2 FQGNSA. After removal of 3 bases from V and 5 bases from J, the junction contained 6 bases not matched to a gene. The CDR3 consists of 15 residues. DNA for the CDR3: TGTGCCAGCAGCTTGGCACAGGGGCAAAATGAAAAACTGTTTTTT. This gives the protein CASSLAQGQNEKLFF.

This clonotype appeared a single time. A much larger clone is a single base away; this may be a read error. The rearrangement links TRBV5-1 to TRBJ2-3; TRBD2 might be the D (6 bases). Germline assignment: CDR1 SGHRS and CDR2 YFSETQ. CDR3 size: 14 residues. Written as DNA, the CDR3 is TGCGCCAGCGGGGTTAGCGGAAGCACAGGTACGCAGTATTTT. This codes for CASGVSGSTGTQYF.